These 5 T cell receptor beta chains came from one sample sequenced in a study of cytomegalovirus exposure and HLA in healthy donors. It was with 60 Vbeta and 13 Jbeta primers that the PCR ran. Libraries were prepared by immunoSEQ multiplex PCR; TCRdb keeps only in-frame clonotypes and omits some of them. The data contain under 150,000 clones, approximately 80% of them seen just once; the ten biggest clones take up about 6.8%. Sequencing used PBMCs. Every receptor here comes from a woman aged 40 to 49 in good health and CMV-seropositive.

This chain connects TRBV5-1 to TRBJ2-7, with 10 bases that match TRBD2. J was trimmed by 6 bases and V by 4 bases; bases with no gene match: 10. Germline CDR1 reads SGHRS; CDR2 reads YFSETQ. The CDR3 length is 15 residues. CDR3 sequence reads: CASSREGTSAAEQYF. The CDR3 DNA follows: TGCGCCAGCAGCCGGGAAGGGACTAGCGCGGCCGAGCAGTACTTC. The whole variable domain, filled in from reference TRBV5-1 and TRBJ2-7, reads KAGVTQTPRYLIKTRGQQVTLSCSPISGHRSVSWYQQTPGQGLQFLFEYFSETQRNKGNFPGRFSGRQFSNSRSEMNVSTLELGDSALYLCASSREGTSAAEQYFGPGTRLTVT.

In DNA, the CDR3 is TGCAGCGGGAACAGGGAGTTCAATGAGCAGTTCTTC. This codes for CSGNREFNEQFF. This chain joins TRBV29-1 and TRBJ2-1; TRBD1 might be the D (6 bases). Germline CDR1 SQVTM, CDR2 ANQGSEA. The length of the CDR3 is 12 residues. Trimming pared 7 bases from V and 6 bases from J, leaving 13 bases between.

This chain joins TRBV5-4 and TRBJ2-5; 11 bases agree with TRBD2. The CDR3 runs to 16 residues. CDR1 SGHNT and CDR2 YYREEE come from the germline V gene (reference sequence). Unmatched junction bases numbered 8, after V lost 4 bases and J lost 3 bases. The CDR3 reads CASSDYGLAGKETQYF. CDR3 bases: TGTGCCAGCAGCGATTATGGACTAGCGGGTAAAGAGACCCAGTACTTC.

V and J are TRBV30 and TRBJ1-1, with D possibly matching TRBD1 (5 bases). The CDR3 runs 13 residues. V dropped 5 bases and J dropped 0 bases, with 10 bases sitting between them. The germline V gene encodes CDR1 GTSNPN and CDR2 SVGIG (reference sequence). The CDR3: CAWSRTMNTEAFF. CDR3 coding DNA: TGTGCCTGGTCCCGGACAATGAACACTGAAGCTTTCTTT.

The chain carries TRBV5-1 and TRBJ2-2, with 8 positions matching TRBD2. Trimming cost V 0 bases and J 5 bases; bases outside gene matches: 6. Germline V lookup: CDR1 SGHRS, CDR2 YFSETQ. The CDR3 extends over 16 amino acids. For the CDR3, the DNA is TGCGCCAGCAGCTTGGTTTTAGCGGGAAATACCGGGGAGCTGTTTTTT. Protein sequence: CASSLVLAGNTGELFF.